Sequencing of this TCR beta chain was carried out in a study of shared clonotypes between healthy human individuals. The study's findings and limits: The diversity represented, both genetic and in exposure history, was limited by few donors.

This clone has just one count. Antigen unknown. For every subset, genomic DNA was evenly distributed across several immunoSEQ plates. The assay was immunoSEQ multiplex PCR, and TCRdb's table has in-frame clones only and misses some. This sample has more than 450,000 clones, with 60% to 85% found just once. Germline CDR1 reads SGHTA; CDR2 reads FQGTGA. CDR3 length: 14 amino acids. V lost 0 bases to trimming and J lost 9 bases; unmatched junction nucleotides: 5. The sequenced sample consisted of PBMCs. This chain uses TRBV7-3 with TRBJ2-1; TRBD1 matches at 7 bases. The TCR comes from a woman aged 35 to 49 in good health. Some clones in this sample may be carry-over from other donors' samples. The CDR3 coding sequence is TGTGCCAGCAGCTTAACGGGGCAGGGGGTTGAGCAGTTCTTC. Its translation: CASSLTGQGVEQFF.